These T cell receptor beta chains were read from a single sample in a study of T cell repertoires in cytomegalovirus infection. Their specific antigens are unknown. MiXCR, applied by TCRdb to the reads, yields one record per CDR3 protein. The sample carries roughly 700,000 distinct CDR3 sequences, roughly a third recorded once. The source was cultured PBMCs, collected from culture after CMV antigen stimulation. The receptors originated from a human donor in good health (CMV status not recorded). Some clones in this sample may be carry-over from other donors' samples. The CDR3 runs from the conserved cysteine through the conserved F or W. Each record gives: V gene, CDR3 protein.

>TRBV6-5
CASKRLADTGELFF
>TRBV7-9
CASTTVVPTDTQYF
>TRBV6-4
CASSEATGTSIGEQFF
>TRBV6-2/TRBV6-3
CASSSQGVQNTEAFF
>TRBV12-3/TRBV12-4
CASSLRALNSPLHF
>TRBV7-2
CASREGIRSEQYF
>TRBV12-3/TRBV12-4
CASIGGLPGTYNEQFF
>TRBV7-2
CASSLSQGRQETQYF
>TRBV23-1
CASIPPGGVNEQYF
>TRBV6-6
CASSYSGSDTQYF
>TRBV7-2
CASSPRTGGAGNTIYF
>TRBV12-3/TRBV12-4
CASSLSPRTDTQYF
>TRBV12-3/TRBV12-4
CASAKQGGYSNQPQHF
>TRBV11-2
CASSDGGLVVQFF
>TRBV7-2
CASSYAGTRVNF
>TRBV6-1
CASRRDTHTEAFF
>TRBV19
CASLFTGNTEAFF
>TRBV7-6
CASSYGQGQYEQYF
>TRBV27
CASSLPLGTIYF
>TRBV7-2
CASSSGRSPLHF
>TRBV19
CASTQGNQPQHF
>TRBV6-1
CASRAGAGGSREQYF
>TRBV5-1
CASSLTGTIDTQYF
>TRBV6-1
CASSEVVNEKLFF
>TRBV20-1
CSASSPVGGTNDYGYTF
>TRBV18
CASSPYTAAGPGNTIYF
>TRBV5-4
CASSYRQGMGNYGYTF
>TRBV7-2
CASSLTLTSPRAEQFF
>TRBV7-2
CASSIQGVDTQYF
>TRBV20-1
CSATRPERFYEQYF
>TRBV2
CASRLRSGNTIYF
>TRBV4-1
CASRPGGPGGNEQFF
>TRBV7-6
CASATDRYNEQFF
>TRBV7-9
CASSTRDIRPSSGGYTF
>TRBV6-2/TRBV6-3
CASPPGLAEGGYDEQYF
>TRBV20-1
CSARRDSATDTQYF
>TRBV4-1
CASSQALLNQPQHF
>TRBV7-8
CASSLFTEYNEQFF
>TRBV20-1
CSATRGNYGYTF
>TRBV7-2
CASSLVGAWNIQYF
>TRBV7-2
CASKIRSQNYEQYF
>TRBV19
CASSIAQKAGYTF
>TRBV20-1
CSAREFQETQYF
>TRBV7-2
CASSAEGSGNTIYF
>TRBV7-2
CASSYGLGWGQPQHF
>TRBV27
CASSLSSVYGYTF
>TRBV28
CASSLVPNGQSEAFF
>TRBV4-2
CASSQETRQWGADTQYF
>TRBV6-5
CASSYSWTNSGNTIYF